The sequence of this TCR beta chain was determined in a study of T cell responses to AZD1222 COVID-19 vaccine (dated by TCRdb to about 2021). The study in broad terms: AZD1222 recipients given second doses at about 4 weeks or at about 12 weeks were pooled, since spike-specific TCR depth and breadth were not found to differ between the two schedules. TCR sequencing was performed for roughly 250 trial participants, of whom about 200 were given two doses of AZD1222 and around 26 were given two doses of MenACWY control vaccine. Trial participants were enrolled by age into subgroups of 18-55, 56-69 and 70-plus years, and around 140, 26 and 57 TCR-sequenced participants, respectively, were included in these subgroups.

A word on this clone: Its antigen is unknown. No base quality values were provided; no much bigger clone lies one nucleotide off.

The time point label here, explained by the study, means: baseline before first vaccination. Vaccinee samples came from UK trials COV001 and COV002, including a single-blind randomized controlled phase 2/3 trial of AZD1222 (ChAdOx1 nCoV-19) in healthy adults. Trial participant PBMC samples were collected at day 0 and day 28 after the second dose for TCRbeta chain sequencing. The CDR3 regions of human TCRbeta chains were analyzed by immunosequencing. As for the original processing: Repertoire TCRs were matched against a reference library of SARS-CoV-2-specific TCRs generated with the MIRA antigen-specificity platform. Breadth was defined as the fraction of unique TCRs that were SARS-CoV-2-associated, and depth was defined as the fraction of total T cells that were SARS-CoV-2-associated. Using the MIRA data, each spike-specific TCR was assigned both to the spike region to which the TCR was reactive and to a CD4 or CD8 class. Log10-transformed breadth and depth values were compared by one-way ANOVA with Sidak's multiple comparisons tests. Not all clones reach the TCRdb copy of this immuneACCESS table, which keeps in-frame sequences only. Checked studies attribute under half of the gap to unresolved V genes and leave the rest unexplained. V, J and clone size derive from that table, while D and trimming were established from the DNA sequence. Present in this sample are 150,000 to 200,000 clones, around 94% of which were seen just once. Approximately 0.6% of the sample is in the top ten clones.

Beyond this particular receptor, the publication reports: Most participants were white British and females outnumbered males, and the authors suggested that clonal diversity may have been underestimated. Spike-specific TCR breadth and depth rose significantly after two AZD1222 doses compared with day 0 and with MenACWY recipients. The vaccine-associated CD4 TCRs covered the entire spike protein, and the dominant responses fell in regions 160-218 and 743-854. Conclusions about previously exposed vaccinees were limited because only a handful of AZD1222 recipients were SARS-CoV-2 seropositive at baseline. Because no day 14 peak-response samples were available, repertoires were characterized only after the peak T cell response. Reportedly, almost half of the unique spike-specific TCRs recognized epitopes lying outside the regions that are mutated in the B.1.351 and B.1.1.7 variants. The 56-69-year group was small, and its depth increase did not reach significance, likely because of low power.

The cysteine opens and the phenylalanine closes a CDR3 of 15 amino acids. Only CDR3 DNA remains: 45 bases, in frame from the first base. Trimming removed 5 bases from V and 0 bases from J, leaving 14 bases between the germline ends. CDR1 and CDR2 (SGHVS, FNYEAQ) derive from the germline V gene. The clonotype was recovered from an adult in good health. Recombination linked TRBV7-6 to TRBJ2-7, with the D gene not confidently named. Specimen: peripheral blood, collected on day 0 of AZD1222 vaccination. The bases read TGTGCCAGCAGCCACAACATGGGTATCTCCTACGAGCAGTACTTC. The resulting protein is CASSHNMGISYEQYF.